One sample yielded the 20 T cell receptor beta chains listed below, sequenced in a study of control samples from healthy donors and cancer patients. Measured with immunoSEQ multiplex PCR; TCRdb has only the in-frame clones, and not every one. The table shows tens of thousands of clones, with roughly nine tenths occurring only once. Sequencing was carried out using blood. These TCRs come from a woman in her sixties in good health.

This sequence joins TRBV10-3 and TRBJ1-2; possible D gene TRBD1, 6 bases. This CDR3 has 15 amino acids. Germline lookup yields CDR1 ENHRY and CDR2 SYGVKD. V was shortened by 6 bases and J by 0 bases, with 14 bases between the two germline ends. CDR3 protein: CAIRKGQQANYGYTF. CDR3 nucleotides: TGTGCCATCAGGAAAGGACAGCAAGCTAACTATGGCTACACCTTC.

The chain couples TRBV28 to TRBJ2-3, with D possibly matching TRBD2 (6 bases). The CDR3 covers 14 residues. V lost 6 bases to trimming and J lost 2 bases, with 12 bases between them. Per the germline V gene, CDR1 is MDHEN and CDR2 is SYDVKM. CDR3 loop: CASRQGLYTDTQYF. For the CDR3, the DNA is TGTGCCAGCAGGCAGGGACTGTACACAGATACGCAGTATTTT.

This chain uses TRBV30 with TRBJ2-2, with TRBD2 matching 8 bases. CDR3 length equals 14 residues. Germline V gene data show CDR1 as GTSNPN and CDR2 as SVGIG (reference sequence). In nucleotides, the CDR3 is TGTGCGTTAGACGGGACTAGTGGGGCCGGGGAGCTGTTTTTT. Residues: CALDGTSGAGELFF. The full variable domain, in which reference TRBV30 and TRBJ2-2 provide the parts outside the CDR3, is SQTIHQWPATLVQPVGSPLSLECTVEGTSNPNLYWYRQAAGRGLQLLFYSVGIGQISSEVPQNLSASRPQDRQFILSSKKLLLSDSGFYLCALDGTSGAGELFFGEGSRLTVL.

V is TRBV28 and J is TRBJ1-2; 12 bases match TRBD1. Germline values: CDR1 MDHEN, CDR2 SYDVKM. Trimming at V came to 10 bases and at J to 5 bases, leaving 5 bases not matched to a gene. The CDR3 runs to 13 residues. The CDR3 DNA reads as TGTGCCATTACGGGACAGGGGGCATATGGCTACACCTTC. This translates into CAITGQGAYGYTF.

CDR3 in amino acids: CASSEQGAGVNGYTF. CDR3 in DNA: TGTGCCAGCAGTGAACAGGGCGCCGGGGTGAATGGCTACACCTTC. The chain uses TRBV2 and TRBJ1-2, with a possible D match to TRBD1 (5 bases). CDR3 length: 15 residues. Germline-derived CDR1 and CDR2 are SNHLY and FYNNEI. V was clipped by 2 bases and J by 6 bases, with 16 bases between them.

The chain is built from TRBV7-3 and TRBJ2-5, with a possible D match to TRBD2 (6 bases). The germline V gene encodes CDR1 SGHTA and CDR2 FQGTGA. Trimming removed 5 bases at V and 5 bases at J, with 15 bases between. The CDR3 is 14 residues long. CDR3 protein: CASSPSGGSETQYF. CDR3 DNA sequence: TGTGCCAGCAGCCCATCTGGAGGGAGTGAGACCCAGTACTTC.

This clone was observed once. The junction does not match germline at one end; this may be a read error. The chain is built from TRBV24-1 and TRBJ1-2; D not certain. This CDR3 is built from 13 residues. Germline CDR1 KGHDR, CDR2 SFDVKD. The chain's CDR3 is CATSDLQSRRHIF. As DNA, the CDR3 is TGTGCCACCAGTGATTTGCAGTCCAGGCGACATATCTTC.

This clone has a handful of counts. J is TRBJ2-7 and V is TRBV11-2; no clear D gene. The V gene's germline CDR1 is SGHAT and CDR2 FQNNGV. The CDR3 loop spans 12 amino acids. V dropped 2 bases and J dropped 2 bases, with 4 bases sitting between them. CDR3 sequence: CASSLSPYEQYF. CDR3 bases: TGTGCCAGCAGCTTAAGTCCCTACGAGCAGTACTTC.

The chain couples TRBV6-1 to TRBJ2-5, with 11 nucleotides matching TRBD2. The CDR3 contains 17 residues. The ends lost 2 bases at V and 0 bases at J; junction bases unmatched: 5. Germline V gives CDR1 MNHNS, CDR2 SASEGT. CDR3 residues: CASSEKLAGAYQETQYF. The CDR3 DNA is TGTGCCAGCAGTGAAAAACTAGCGGGGGCCTACCAAGAGACCCAGTACTTC.

The chain is built from TRBV3-1 (or the pseudogene TRBV3-2) and TRBJ1-5, with TRBD1 as a possible D gene (5 bases). The CDR3 loop spans 14 amino acids. Trimming shortened V by 4 bases and J by 9 bases, and 16 bases separated the two germline ends. Germline V gives CDR1 LGHDT, CDR2 YNNKEL (reference sequence). The CDR3 reads CASSPRDEWRPQHF. Written as DNA, the CDR3 is TGTGCCAGCAGCCCCAGGGACGAATGGCGGCCCCAGCATTTT.

The chain is built from TRBV24-1 and TRBJ2-3; 9 bases match TRBD1. The germline V gene has CDR1 KGHDR and CDR2 SFDVKD. The CDR3 totals 15 residues. The V segment lost 1 base and the J segment 3 bases; nucleotides outside the gene matches: 1. In nucleotides, the CDR3 is TGTGCCACCAGTGATTTAGGGACAGGGACAGATACGCAGTATTTT. Residues: CATSDLGTGTDTQYF.

In DNA, the CDR3 is TGTGCCAGCTCACCACGGGTCAGGGATGAAAAACTGTTTTTT. Its translation: CASSPRVRDEKLFF. The V and J genes are TRBV18 and TRBJ1-4, with D perhaps TRBD1 (5 bases). Trimming took 1 base from V and 6 from J, leaving 9 bases between them. CDR3 size: 14 residues. CDR1 is KGHSH and CDR2 is LQKENI in the germline V gene.

This clone has a handful of counts. The chain has TRBV18 and TRBJ1-5; TRBD1 matches 7 bases. The length of the CDR3 is 15 residues. Per the germline V gene, CDR1 is KGHSH and CDR2 is LQKENI. J was trimmed by 7 bases and V by 1 base; bases with no gene match: 7. The CDR3 loop is CASSPLGGAGQPQHF. The DNA for the CDR3 is TGTGCCAGCTCACCACTAGGGGGCGCAGGGCAGCCCCAGCATTTT.

This clone was detected only once. The chain links TRBV2 to TRBJ2-5, with TRBD1 identical over 8 bases. Trimming at V came to 4 bases and at J to 2 bases, leaving 6 bases not matched to a gene. The CDR3 runs to 15 residues. Germline lookup yields CDR1 SNHLY and CDR2 FYNNEI. This CDR3 is CASSVDRGPQETQYF. The CDR3 DNA reads TGTGCCAGCAGTGTTGACAGGGGACCTCAAGAGACCCAGTACTTC. The complete variable domain, with remaining parts taken from reference TRBV2 and TRBJ2-5, reads EPEVTQTPSHQVTQMGQEVILRCVPISNHLYFYWYRQILGQKVEFLVSFYNNEISEKSEIFDDQFSVERPDGSNFTLKIRSTKLEDSAMYFCASSVDRGPQETQYFGPGTRLLVL.

The rearrangement uses TRBV9 and TRBJ2-1; D is ambiguous. Germline-derived CDR1 and CDR2 are SGDLS and YYNGEE. Trimming took off 0 bases at V and 5 bases at J, with 12 bases between the two ends. The CDR3 length is 15 residues. This chain's CDR3 is CASSVGHSLNNEQFF. DNA of the CDR3: TGTGCCAGCAGCGTAGGCCATAGTCTGAACAATGAGCAGTTCTTC.

The rearrangement links TRBV4-2 to TRBJ2-3, with 9 bases matching TRBD1. V trimming: 6 bases; J trimming: 4 bases; junction bases outside the gene matches: 5. The CDR3 covers 14 residues. Germline V gives CDR1 LGHNA, CDR2 YNFKEQ. The CDR3 DNA sequence: TGTGCCAGCAGTGTCCGGACAGGGGCAGATACGCAGTATTTT. Translation: CASSVRTGADTQYF.

The chain couples TRBV28 to TRBJ2-7, with D unclear. The CDR3 is 14 amino acids. From germline, CDR1 is MDHEN and CDR2 SYDVKM. The V gene lost 5 bases and the J gene lost 3 bases, with 14 bases spanning the gap. The CDR3 DNA is TGTGCCAGCAGTCCCCGGGCGAGTCGCTACGAGCAGTACTTC. Amino acid sequence: CASSPRASRYEQYF. The complete variable domain, with remaining parts taken from reference TRBV28 and TRBJ2-7, reads DVKVTQSSRYLVKRTGEKVFLECVQDMDHENMFWYRQDPGLGLRLIYFSYDVKMKEKGDIPEGYSVSREKKERFSLILESASTNQTSMYLCASSPRASRYEQYFGPGTRLTVT.

The V gene is TRBV6-5, the J gene TRBJ1-2; 8 nucleotides match TRBD1. Trimming removed 5 bases from V and 12 bases from J; junction bases left unmatched: 8. Germline V gene lookup returns CDR1 MNHEY and CDR2 SVGAGI. CDR3 length: 12 amino acids. The CDR3 DNA is TGTGCCAGCAGTCCAGGGACAGGTCCCAACACCTTC. Encoded protein: CASSPGTGPNTF.

The CDR3 region is CATSDSRDRVEETQYF. CDR3 bases: TGTGCCACCAGTGATTCTAGGGACAGGGTTGAGGAGACCCAGTACTTC. This chain links TRBV24-1 with TRBJ2-5, with TRBD1 matching 9 bases. The CDR3 has 16 residues. Germline lookup yields CDR1 KGHDR and CDR2 SFDVKD. V trimming: 2 bases; J trimming: 5 bases; junction bases outside the gene matches: 8.

The CDR3 loop reads CASSPWGATWEQYF. In DNA form, the CDR3 reads TGTGCCAGTAGTCCGTGGGGAGCTACGTGGGAGCAGTACTTC. The V gene is TRBV19, the J gene TRBJ2-7; TRBD2 is a possible D gene (5 bases). V lost 5 bases to trimming and J lost 7 bases, with 18 bases between them. Germline CDR1 LNHDA, CDR2 SQIVND (reference sequence). This CDR3 has 14 amino acids.